The present T cell receptor beta chain was sequenced within a study of cytomegalovirus exposure and HLA in healthy donors. Vbeta (60) and Jbeta (13) primers were used in the PCR. Only in-frame clones appear in the TCRdb table, and some are missing; sequencing was by immunoSEQ multiplex PCR. The sample holds about 120,000 clones, 75% to 90% seen once. Details on this clone: Its target is not known.

Findings of the study overall: Analyses of presence/absence relied on an assumption of roughly uniform sequencing depth across donors.

There are 16 residues in the CDR3. Unmatched junction bases numbered 6, after V lost 2 bases and J lost 1 base. Germline CDR1 is SGHNT and CDR2 is YENEEA. The origin of this receptor is a female donor in good health and CMV-seropositive. The rearrangement joins TRBV11-3 to TRBJ2-3; 7 bases agree with TRBD1. Sequenced sample: PBMCs. Written as DNA, the CDR3 is TGTGCCAGCAGCTTAACAGGGGTATGGGGCACAGATACGCAGTATTTT. Its protein is CASSLTGVWGTDTQYF.